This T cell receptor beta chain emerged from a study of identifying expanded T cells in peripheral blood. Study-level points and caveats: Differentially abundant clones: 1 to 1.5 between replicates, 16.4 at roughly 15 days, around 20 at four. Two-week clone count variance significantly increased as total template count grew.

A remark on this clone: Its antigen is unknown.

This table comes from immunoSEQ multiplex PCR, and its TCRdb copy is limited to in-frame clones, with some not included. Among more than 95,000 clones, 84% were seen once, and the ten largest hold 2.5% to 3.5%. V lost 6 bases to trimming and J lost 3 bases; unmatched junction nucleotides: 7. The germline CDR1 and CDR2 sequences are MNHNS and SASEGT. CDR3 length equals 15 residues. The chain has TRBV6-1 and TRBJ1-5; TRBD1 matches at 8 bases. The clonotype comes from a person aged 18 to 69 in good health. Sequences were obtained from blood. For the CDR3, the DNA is TGTGCCAGCAGAAGACAGGGGATGTTCAATCAGCCCCAGCATTTT. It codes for CASRRQGMFNQPQHF.